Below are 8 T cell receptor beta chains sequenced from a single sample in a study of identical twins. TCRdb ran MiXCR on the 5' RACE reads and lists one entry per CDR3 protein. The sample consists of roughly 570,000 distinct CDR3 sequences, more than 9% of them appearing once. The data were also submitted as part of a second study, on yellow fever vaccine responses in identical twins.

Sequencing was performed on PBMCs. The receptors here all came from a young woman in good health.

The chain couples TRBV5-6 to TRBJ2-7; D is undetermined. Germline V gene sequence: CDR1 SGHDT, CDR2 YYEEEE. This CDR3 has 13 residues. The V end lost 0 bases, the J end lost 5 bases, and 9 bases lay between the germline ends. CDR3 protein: CASSLGSSDEQYF. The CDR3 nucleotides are TGTGCCAGCAGCTTGGGTTCATCGGACGAGCAGTACTTC.

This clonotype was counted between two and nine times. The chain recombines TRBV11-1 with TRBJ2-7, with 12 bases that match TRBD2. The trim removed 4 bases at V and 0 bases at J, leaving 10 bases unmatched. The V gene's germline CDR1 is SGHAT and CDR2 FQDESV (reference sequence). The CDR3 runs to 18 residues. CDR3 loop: CASSSIPTTSGSSYEQYF. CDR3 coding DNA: TGTGCCAGCAGCTCCATACCGACGACTAGCGGGAGCTCCTACGAGCAGTACTTC.

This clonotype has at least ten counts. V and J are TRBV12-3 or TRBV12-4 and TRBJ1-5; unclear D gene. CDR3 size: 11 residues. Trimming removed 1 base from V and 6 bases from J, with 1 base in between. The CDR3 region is CASSLGQPQHF. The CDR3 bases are TGTGCCAGCAGTTTAGGTCAGCCCCAGCATTTT.

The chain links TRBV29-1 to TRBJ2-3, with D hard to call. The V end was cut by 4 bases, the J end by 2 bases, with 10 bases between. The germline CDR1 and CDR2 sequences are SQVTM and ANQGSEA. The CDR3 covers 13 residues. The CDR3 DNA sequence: TGCAGCGTTGTTTGGGCGACCACAGATACGCAGTATTTT. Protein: CSVVWATTDTQYF.

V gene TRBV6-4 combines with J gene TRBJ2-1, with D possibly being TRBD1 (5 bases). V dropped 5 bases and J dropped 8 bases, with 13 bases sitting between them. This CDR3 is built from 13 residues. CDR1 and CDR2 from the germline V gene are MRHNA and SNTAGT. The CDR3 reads CASSYKGYDEQFF. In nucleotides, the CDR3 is TGTGCCAGCAGTTACAAGGGGTACGATGAGCAGTTCTTC.

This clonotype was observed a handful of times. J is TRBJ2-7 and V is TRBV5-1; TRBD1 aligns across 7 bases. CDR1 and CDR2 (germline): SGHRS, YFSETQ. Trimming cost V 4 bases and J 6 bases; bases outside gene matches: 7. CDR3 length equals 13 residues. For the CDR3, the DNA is TGCGCCAGCAGCCGGGGACAGTTCCCCGAGCAGTACTTC. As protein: CASSRGQFPEQYF.

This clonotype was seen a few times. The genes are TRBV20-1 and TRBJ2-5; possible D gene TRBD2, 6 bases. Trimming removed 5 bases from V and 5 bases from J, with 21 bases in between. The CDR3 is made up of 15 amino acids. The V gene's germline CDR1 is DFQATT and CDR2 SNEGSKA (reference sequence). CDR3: CSARKSRDFGETQYF. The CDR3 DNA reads TGCAGTGCTCGAAAAAGCAGGGACTTTGGGGAGACCCAGTACTTC.

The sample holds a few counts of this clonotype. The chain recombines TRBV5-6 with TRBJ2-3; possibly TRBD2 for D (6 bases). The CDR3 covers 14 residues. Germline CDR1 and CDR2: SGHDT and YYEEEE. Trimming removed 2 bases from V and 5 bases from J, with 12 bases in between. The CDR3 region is CASSLGSGRDTQYF. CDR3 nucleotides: TGTGCCAGCAGCTTAGGTAGCGGCCGAGATACGCAGTATTTT.